These 18 T cell receptor beta chains originate from one sample sequenced in a study of patients and donors after allogeneic stem cell transplantation. Each CDR3 protein gets one entry after TCRdb re-called the RT-PCR reads with MiXCR. This sample yields 12,000 or so distinct CDR3 sequences, of which about 23% are seen a single time; 50% to 65% belongs to the top ten. Sequencing was done on a sample of blood, either unsorted or a sorted T cell fraction (not recorded which). The receptors stem from a human donor who was either an allogeneic HSCT recipient or a stem cell or donor lymphocyte infusion donor (not recorded which). It is not recorded whose cells these are; they may come from a transplant donor.

This clonotype has a count of ten or more. This chain links TRBV9 with TRBJ1-2, with TRBD1 matching 8 bases. Trimming took 4 bases from V and 4 from J; bases not matched to a gene: 3. This CDR3 comprises 13 residues. The germline gives CDR1 SGDLS, CDR2 YYNGEE. CDR3 loop: CASSTTGAYGYTF. CDR3 DNA sequence: TGTGCCAGCAGCACGACAGGGGCCTATGGCTACACCTTC.

The V gene is TRBV12-3 or TRBV12-4, the J gene TRBJ2-1, with D unclear. There are 14 residues in the CDR3. With 6 bases removed from V and 3 bases from J, the gap between germline ends came to 12 bases. CDR3 coding DNA: TGTGCCAGCAGCCCATTAGGCGGCTACAATGAGCAGTTCTTC. Protein sequence: CASSPLGGYNEQFF.

The CDR3 reads CASSLEFIGTGYEQYF. The DNA for the CDR3 is TGCGCCAGCAGCTTGGAGTTTATTGGGACGGGTTACGAGCAGTACTTC. The V and J genes are TRBV5-1 and TRBJ2-7; D may correspond to TRBD1 or TRBD2 (5 bases each). Looked up from germline, CDR1 is SGHRS and CDR2 is YFSETQ. The CDR3 sequence is 16 residues long. The V and J ends lost 0 bases and 4 bases respectively, with 17 bases between them.

Only a few counts were recorded for this clonotype. The rearrangement uses TRBV29-1 and TRBJ1-2; TRBD1 aligns across 7 bases. The CDR3 spans 17 residues. V gave up 7 bases and J gave up 0 bases; unmatched junction bases: 17. Looked up from germline, CDR1 is SQVTM and CDR2 is ANQGSEA. CDR3 coding DNA: TGCAGCGGGATGGGCCCGGGACAGAGGGGTTCTAACTATGGCTACACCTTC. It yields the protein CSGMGPGQRGSNYGYTF.

The chain recombines TRBV15 with TRBJ2-6, with 7 bases fitting TRBD1. Germline trimming cut 11 bases from V and 2 bases from J; bases unmatched to any gene: 9. Germline V CDR1 and CDR2: LNHNV, YYDKDF (reference sequence). This CDR3 contains 15 residues. CDR3 DNA sequence: TGTGCCTCCCGGGACAGCCCTCCTGGGGCCAACGTCCTGACTTTC. Translation gives CASRDSPPGANVLTF.

J is TRBJ2-7 and V is TRBV25-1, with D perhaps TRBD2 (5 bases). Germline loops: CDR1 MGHDK, CDR2 SYGVNS. V was cut by 2 bases and J by 5 bases, with 13 bases left in between. CDR3 length: 14 residues. The CDR3, as DNA: TGTGCCAGCAGTGAAGAACACGGGATAAACGAGCAGTACTTC. Translation gives CASSEEHGINEQYF.

This sequence joins TRBV6-5 and TRBJ1-4, with D possibly TRBD1 on 5 matching bases. In germline, CDR1 is MNHEY, CDR2 SVGAGI. V lost 4 bases and J 6 bases, leaving 18 bases between the germline ends. The CDR3 has 16 amino acids. The CDR3 loop reads CASSSSTDYNHEKLFF. CDR3 DNA: TGTGCCAGCAGTTCCTCGACAGACTATAATCATGAAAAACTGTTTTTT.

About this clonotype: A much larger clone lies one base from this, so it may be a read error. The chain carries TRBV11-2 and TRBJ1-1, with unresolved D. This CDR3 region has 12 residues. The germline gives CDR1 SGHAT, CDR2 FQNNGV. Deletions cut 7 bases from V and 7 bases from J, with 13 bases between. The CDR3 DNA reads as TGTGCCAGCAACAGACGGGCATTTGAAGCTTTCTTT. Its protein is CASNRRAFEAFF.

This clonotype was picked up a small number of times. The genes are TRBV25-1 and TRBJ2-5, with D uncertain. From germline, CDR1 is MGHDK and CDR2 SYGVNS. Between the trimmed V and J ends, which lost 4 bases and 0 bases, there was a span of 12 bases. The CDR3 has 15 residues. This CDR3 reads CASSGLFWYQETQYF. The DNA of the CDR3 is TGTGCCAGCAGTGGCCTCTTCTGGTACCAAGAGACCCAGTACTTC. The full variable domain, completed using reference TRBV25-1 and TRBJ2-5, is EADIYQTPRYLVIGTGKKITLECSQTMGHDKMYWYQQDPGMELHLIHYSYGVNSTEKGDLSSESTVSRIRTEHFPLTLESARPSHTSQYLCASSGLFWYQETQYFGPGTRLLVL.

The rearrangement links TRBV20-1 to TRBJ1-4, with D possibly matching TRBD1 (5 bases). Per germline, CDR1 DFQATT and CDR2 SNEGSKA (reference sequence). The V end was cut by 4 bases, the J end by 8 bases, with 14 bases between. The CDR3 loop spans 13 amino acids. The CDR3 DNA reads as TGCAGTGCTAAACAACTTGGGGGGGAAAAACTGTTTTTT. The encoded protein is CSAKQLGGEKLFF.

In its sample, this clonotype ranks as hyperexpanded. J is TRBJ1-1 and V is TRBV20-1, with TRBD1 identical over 7 bases. The CDR3 runs to 15 residues. Germline V gives CDR1 DFQATT, CDR2 SNEGSKA (reference sequence). V shed 2 bases and J 4 bases; nucleotides not matched to a gene: 10. The CDR3 region is CSARLQGGALTEAFF. The DNA of the CDR3 is TGCAGTGCTAGACTCCAGGGGGGGGCACTCACTGAAGCTTTCTTT.

This clonotype was picked up one time. V and J are TRBV25-1 and TRBJ1-5, with D tentatively TRBD1 (5 bases). Germline V lookup: CDR1 MGHDK, CDR2 SYGVNS. V was trimmed by 1 base and J by 7 bases, leaving 11 bases between them. This CDR3 contains 14 residues. CDR3: CASSEWGTGQPQHF. CDR3 sequence (DNA): TGTGCCAGCAGTGAATGGGGGACGGGACAGCCCCAGCATTTT.

This clonotype was observed a handful of times. The chain combines TRBV7-9 with TRBJ1-1; D uncertain. This CDR3 is built from 13 residues. Trimming took 0 bases from V and 11 from J, leaving 13 bases between them. Looked up from germline, CDR1 is SEHNR and CDR2 is FQNEAQ (reference sequence). CDR3 loop: CASSLAFSGGAFF. For the CDR3, the DNA is TGTGCCAGCAGCTTAGCGTTTTCCGGCGGGGCTTTCTTT.

Note on this clonotype: Since a much larger clone is just one base distant, this may be a read error. CDR3 DNA sequence: TGTGCCAGCACTTGGGGAGAGGTCAATCAGCCCCAGCATTTT. Protein product: CASTWGEVNQPQHF. The V and J genes are TRBV6-2 or TRBV6-3 and TRBJ1-5; no definite D call. Germline loops: CDR1 MNHEY, CDR2 SVGEGT. V shed 7 bases and J shed 3 bases, with 13 bases lying between them. The CDR3 runs 14 residues.

The DNA of the CDR3 is TGTGCCAGCAGCCAGAGAACGGCCGGGGGTGAAAAACTGTTTTTT. Translated, it gives CASSQRTAGGEKLFF. The chain links TRBV11-2 to TRBJ1-4; D perhaps matches TRBD1 (5 bases). The CDR3 contains 15 residues. Trimming left V 5 bases short and J 7 bases short, with 17 bases between. In germline, CDR1 is SGHAT, CDR2 FQNNGV.

The sample holds a few counts of this clonotype. This chain uses TRBV27 with TRBJ1-4, with D unresolved. Trimming removed 0 bases from V and 7 bases from J, with 3 bases in between. The CDR3 covers 12 residues. The germline gives CDR1 MNHEY, CDR2 SMNVEV (reference sequence). The CDR3 is CASSLSGEKLFF. The DNA for the CDR3 is TGTGCCAGCAGTTTATCGGGTGAAAAACTGTTTTTT.

In this sample, this clonotype turned up many times. V gene TRBV6-6 combines with J gene TRBJ1-1; D unclear. The CDR3 has 13 amino acids. The V and J ends lost 4 bases and 1 base respectively, with 7 bases between them. Germline CDR1 MNHNY, CDR2 SVGAGI (reference sequence). CDR3 sequence (DNA): TGTGCCAGCAGTTTTCAGGCGAACACTGAAGCTTTCTTT. The encoded protein is CASSFQANTEAFF.

This clonotype was observed a handful of times. The chain links TRBV7-3 to TRBJ1-1; possibly TRBD1 for D (5 bases). Looked up from germline, CDR1 is SGHTA and CDR2 is FQGTGA. The length of the CDR3 is 13 residues. The V end lost 5 bases, the J end lost 10 bases, and 17 bases lay between the germline ends. The CDR3 region is CASSPVGGDRAFF. The CDR3 DNA follows: TGTGCCAGCAGCCCAGTCGGAGGCGACAGAGCTTTCTTT. The complete variable domain, with remaining parts taken from reference TRBV7-3 and TRBJ1-1, reads GAGVSQTPSNKVTEKGKYVELRCDPISGHTALYWYRQSLGQGPEFLIYFQGTGAADDSGLPNDRFFAVRPEGSVSTLKIQRTERGDSAVYLCASSPVGGDRAFFGQGTRLTVV.